Below are 22 T cell receptor beta chains sequenced from a single sample in a study of Ad26.COV2.S vaccination and SARS-CoV-2 variants. Treatment here: around 19 received Ad26.COV2.S at low or high dose, single or two shots; several received placebo; per-sample allocation not given. Each sample was drawn 63 days after the first injection (of vaccine or placebo). Data came from immunoSEQ multiplex PCR; TCRdb stores just in-frame clones and leaves some out. The data hold roughly 510,000 clones, with 87% observed a single time. The sequenced sample was peripheral blood, obtained in a trial of Ad26.COV2.S vaccine versus placebo. These receptors came from a person between 18 and 59 years old who received the Ad26.COV2.S COVID-19 vaccine or a placebo.

J is TRBJ1-6 and V is TRBV11-2, with D unresolved. This CDR3 is 17 amino acids long. V was shortened by 5 bases and J by 6 bases, with 20 bases between the two germline ends. CDR1 and CDR2 (germline): SGHAT, FQNNGV. This CDR3 reads CASSITRVEQSNSPLHF. In nucleotides, the CDR3 is TGTGCCAGCAGCATAACCCGGGTGGAGCAATCTAATTCACCCCTCCACTTT.

V gene TRBV10-1 combines with J gene TRBJ2-7; 7 nucleotides line up with TRBD1. The germline V gene encodes CDR1 WNHNN and CDR2 SYGVQD (reference sequence). The CDR3 is 17 amino acids. The trim removed 10 bases at V and 3 bases at J, leaving 21 bases unmatched. CDR3 nucleotides: TGCGCCACCGTACCATACCTCCGGGACAGCCATTTCTACGAGCAGTACTTC. Translating gives CATVPYLRDSHFYEQYF.

The rearrangement links TRBV7-6 to TRBJ2-3; no clear D gene. V shed 3 bases and J shed 2 bases, with 9 bases lying between them. The CDR3 has 14 residues. CDR1 and CDR2 from the germline V gene are SGHVS and FNYEAQ. CDR3 region: CASSFNADTDTQYF. The DNA of the CDR3 is TGTGCCAGCAGCTTTAACGCTGACACAGATACGCAGTATTTT.

This clone was observed once. This chain uses TRBV28 with TRBJ1-2, with TRBD1 identical over 8 bases. With V trimmed by 5 bases and J by 3 bases, 2 bases remained unmatched. The CDR3 is 13 residues long. CDR1 and CDR2 (germline): MDHEN, SYDVKM. Here the CDR3 reads CASSPDRDYGYTF. CDR3 DNA: TGTGCCAGCAGTCCGGACAGGGACTATGGCTACACCTTC.

The V and J genes are TRBV28 and TRBJ1-2; no definite D call. Trimming took off 6 bases at V and 4 bases at J, with 18 bases between the two ends. The germline V gene has CDR1 MDHEN and CDR2 SYDVKM. CDR3 size: 15 residues. CDR3 coding DNA: TGTGCCAGCAGCCCCTCGAGTCGTACTCTCTATGGCTACACCTTC. Residues: CASSPSSRTLYGYTF.

The V gene is TRBV29-1, the J gene TRBJ2-1; 11 bases are a match to TRBD2. CDR1 and CDR2 (germline): SQVTM, ANQGSEA. The CDR3 is 13 residues long. With V trimmed by 6 bases and J by 10 bases, 8 bases remained unmatched. The CDR3 DNA sequence: TGCAGCGTGGAGGGACTAGCGGTCCGGGAGCAGTTCTTC. Protein: CSVEGLAVREQFF.

This rearrangement joins TRBV13 to TRBJ2-1; D gene unclear. The CDR3 has 16 residues. The germline CDR1 and CDR2 sequences are PRHDT and FYEKMQ (reference sequence). Trimming cost V 2 bases and J 2 bases, with 13 bases left between them. The CDR3 spells CASSLTNSRTYNEQFF. The CDR3, as DNA: TGTGCCAGCAGCTTAACCAACTCACGTACCTACAATGAGCAGTTCTTC. Full variable domain (outside the CDR3, taken from reference TRBV13 and TRBJ2-1): AAGVIQSPRHLIKEKRETATLKCYPIPRHDTVYWYQQGPGQDPQFLISFYEKMQSDKGSIPDRFSAQQFSDYHSELNMSSLELGDSALYFCASSLTNSRTYNEQFFGPGTRLTVL.

CDR3 DNA sequence: TGTGCCAGCAGCCAAACAAGGGCCTCTGGAAACACCATATATTTT. Its protein is CASSQTRASGNTIYF. V gene TRBV4-2 combines with J gene TRBJ1-3; D gene uncertain. The germline V gene encodes CDR1 LGHNA and CDR2 YNFKEQ. This CDR3 region has 15 residues. V lost 2 bases and J 0 bases, leaving 8 bases between the germline ends.

The chain recombines TRBV30 with TRBJ2-2; 12 bases line up with TRBD1. There are 17 residues in the CDR3. Germline V gene sequence: CDR1 GTSNPN, CDR2 SVGIG (reference sequence). Unmatched junction bases numbered 6, after V lost 0 bases and J lost 4 bases. The CDR3 is CAWSVRGTGGFTGELFF. The DNA for the CDR3 is TGTGCCTGGAGTGTACGCGGGACAGGGGGCTTCACCGGGGAGCTGTTTTTT.

This CDR3 is CASSPPTVFNQPQHF. The CDR3 region has the DNA TGTGCCAGCAGTCCCCCGACAGTGTTCAATCAGCCCCAGCATTTT. The chain carries TRBV28 and TRBJ1-5; the D gene is possibly TRBD1 (5 bases). V lost 5 bases and J 3 bases, leaving 14 bases between the germline ends. CDR1 and CDR2 (germline): MDHEN, SYDVKM. The CDR3 runs to 15 residues.

This clone was found a few times. This chain joins TRBV19 and TRBJ2-3; possible D gene TRBD2, 7 bases. The germline V gene encodes CDR1 LNHDA and CDR2 SQIVND (reference sequence). V dropped 3 bases and J dropped 4 bases, with 17 bases sitting between them. The CDR3 runs to 16 residues. The CDR3 DNA is TGTGCCAGTAGTATCCTGGCGGGGGCGAGGCCAGATACGCAGTATTTT. This encodes CASSILAGARPDTQYF.

This chain joins TRBV11-1 and TRBJ2-5, with no clear D. The germline V and J ends were trimmed by 2 bases and 9 bases, with 13 bases remaining between them. The CDR3 contains 13 residues. Germline loops: CDR1 SGHAT, CDR2 FQDESV (reference sequence). CDR3 DNA sequence: TGTGCCAGCAGCTTAAGCACAAGGGATGCCCAGTACTTC. The encoded protein is CASSLSTRDAQYF.

The genes are TRBV18 and TRBJ2-5; D gene ambiguous. The CDR3 has 11 residues. Germline V gene sequence: CDR1 KGHSH, CDR2 LQKENI. V lost 5 bases and J 5 bases, leaving 6 bases between the germline ends. As DNA, the CDR3 is TGTGCCAGCTCAAAAGGGGAGACCCAGTACTTC. Encoded protein: CASSKGETQYF. Full variable domain (outside the CDR3, taken from reference TRBV18 and TRBJ2-5): NAGVMQNPRHLVRRRGQEARLRCSPMKGHSHVYWYRQLPEEGLKFMVYLQKENIIDESGMPKERFSAEFPKEGPSILRIQQVVRGDSAAYFCASSKGETQYFGPGTRLLVL.

The V and J genes are TRBV30 and TRBJ1-5; the D gene is possibly TRBD1 (6 bases). This CDR3 has 15 amino acids. V dropped 0 bases and J dropped 4 bases, with 13 bases sitting between them. CDR1 GTSNPN and CDR2 SVGIG come from the germline V gene (reference sequence). CDR3 bases: TGTGCCTGGAGTGTACGACGAGGGGGGAATCAGCCCCAGCATTTT. This translates into CAWSVRRGGNQPQHF.

The chain combines TRBV5-4 with TRBJ2-5; no definite D call. Germline V gene data show CDR1 as SGHNT and CDR2 as YYREEE (reference sequence). Trimming shortened V by 0 bases and J by 1 base, and 7 bases separated the two germline ends. This CDR3 has 14 residues. The CDR3 DNA is TGTGCCAGCAGCTTGGAGTTCAGCCAAGAGACCCAGTACTTC. It yields the protein CASSLEFSQETQYF.

The CDR3 nucleotides are TGCGCCAGCAGCCAAGACCCTCGTTTGGCAGCTATGAACACTGAAGCTTTCTTT. Residues: CASSQDPRLAAMNTEAFF. The V gene is TRBV4-1, the J gene TRBJ1-1, with D unclear. The CDR3 spans 18 residues. The germline V gene has CDR1 MGHRA and CDR2 YSYEKL. V lost 0 bases and J lost 0, with 17 bases in between.

The chain uses TRBV10-3 and TRBJ1-3; a possible D gene is TRBD1 (5 bases). The CDR3 sequence is 15 residues long. V lost 10 bases and J 4 bases, leaving 20 bases between the germline ends. In germline, CDR1 is ENHRY, CDR2 SYGVKD. CDR3 nucleotide sequence: TGTGCCACCCGGGACGTCGGCGCGATGGGAAACACCATATATTTT. The encoded protein is CATRDVGAMGNTIYF.

The CDR3 reads CASRIYSNQPQHF. The DNA for the CDR3 is TGTGCCAGCCGGATTTATAGCAATCAGCCCCAGCATTTT. This chain links TRBV2 with TRBJ1-5; D not resolved. CDR3 size: 13 residues. Germline V lookup: CDR1 SNHLY, CDR2 FYNNEI. Trimming cost V 8 bases and J 0 bases, with 8 bases left between them.

This chain links TRBV27 with TRBJ1-1; 10 positions match TRBD1. The germline V gene encodes CDR1 MNHEY and CDR2 SMNVEV (reference sequence). The CDR3 loop spans 14 amino acids. The V and J ends lost 5 bases and 9 bases, in that order; junction bases with no gene match: 9. The CDR3 DNA sequence: TGTGCCAGCAGTAGCTTGGACAGGGGGACTAAAGCTTTCTTT. This gives the protein CASSSLDRGTKAFF.

V gene TRBV27 combines with J gene TRBJ2-7; tentatively, D is TRBD2 (5 bases). CDR1 MNHEY and CDR2 SMNVEV come from the germline V gene (reference sequence). The CDR3 loop spans 12 amino acids. Trimming stripped 4 bases from V and 4 bases from J, with 8 bases between. CDR3 region: CASSSWTYEQYF. The CDR3 nucleotides read TGTGCCAGCAGTTCCTGGACTTACGAGCAGTACTTC.

The rearrangement uses TRBV9 and TRBJ2-2; 12 nucleotides match TRBD2. V was pared by 3 bases and J by 6 bases, with 9 bases of the junction left unmatched. Per the germline V gene, CDR1 is SGDLS and CDR2 is YYNGEE. The CDR3 has 17 residues. CDR3 sequence: CASSGHRTSGTPGELFF. The CDR3 bases are TGTGCCAGCAGCGGCCACCGGACTAGCGGGACTCCCGGGGAGCTGTTTTTT.

In its sample, this clone was seen many times. The chain joins TRBV4-3 to TRBJ1-1; D may be TRBD1 (6 bases). Trimming pared 4 bases from V and 1 base from J, leaving 7 bases between. CDR3 length equals 13 residues. The germline CDR1 and CDR2 sequences are LGHNA and YSLEER. CDR3 bases: TGCGCCAGCAGCCCGACAGGGAACACTGAAGCTTTCTTT. Protein sequence: CASSPTGNTEAFF.